Listed below are T cell receptor beta chains from one sample, sequenced in a study of radiotherapy plus CTLA-4 blockade in lung cancer. TCRdb's table, derived via immunoSEQ multiplex PCR, lists solely in-frame clones and lacks some. This repertoire shows more than 30,000 clones, roughly 70% found once; its top ten account for under 4.5%. The sequences come from peripheral blood, collected from a patient treated with radiotherapy plus ipilimumab. These receptors were taken from a human donor with non-small cell lung cancer who had stable disease on radiotherapy plus ipilimumab. Each CDR3 is given with its conserved first and last residue. D genes are given only for firm matches. Clone size is shown for a subset of rows, as once, few, many or a class of expanded clone.

CDR3aa	v_gene	d_gene	abundance	j_gene
CASSLVVRQDYPYEQYF	TRBV7-2	-	-	TRBJ2-7
CASSTSSGVYNEQFF	TRBV18	TRBD2	-	TRBJ2-1
CASSGSGQETQYF	TRBV6-1	-	-	TRBJ2-5
CASSVGGSNTGELFF	TRBV9	-	few	TRBJ2-2
CASSFREHRNEQFF	TRBV5-1	-	-	TRBJ2-1
CASSRRGTEEKLFF	TRBV18	-	-	TRBJ1-4
CASSLGGKSTDTQYF	TRBV27	-	-	TRBJ2-3
CAISEQLTGNTEAFF	TRBV10-3	-	few	TRBJ1-1
CATSPGTDEKLFF	TRBV15	-	-	TRBJ1-4
CASSLSPGTGLFF	TRBV27	TRBD1	-	TRBJ2-1
CASSLTSGSSYNEQFF	TRBV5-1	TRBD2	-	TRBJ2-1
CASSHSLSRETDTQYF	TRBV4-3	-	-	TRBJ2-3
CASSIDLDNYEQYF	TRBV19	-	-	-
CASSASGIRGTGELFF	TRBV7-8	TRBD2	-	TRBJ2-2
CASRRAGQETQYF	TRBV27	-	-	TRBJ2-5
CASSSGTGANEQFF	TRBV18	TRBD1	-	TRBJ2-1
CASTRRGGDTDTQYF	TRBV6-5	-	-	TRBJ2-3
CASSEGVAEAFF	TRBV5-1	-	-	TRBJ1-1
CASSLTGTPLFF	TRBV5-4	-	few	TRBJ2-1
CASSRDTGELFF	TRBV6-1	-	-	TRBJ2-2
CASSLASTDTQYF	TRBV7-7	-	-	TRBJ2-3
CASSHYRGAGGYNEQFF	TRBV5-6	-	-	TRBJ2-1